A selection of T cell receptor beta chains follows, all from one sample in a study of T cell responses to AZD1222 COVID-19 vaccine. Sequencing used immunoSEQ multiplex PCR; TCRdb keeps in-frame clones, though not all of them. The table records 50,000 or so clones, around nine tenths of them present only once. Sequenced here: peripheral blood, sampled on day 0 of AZD1222 vaccination. These receptors all stem from an adult in good health. Each CDR3 is given with its conserved first and last residue. The D gene is left open where the match is weak. Size values are once, few and many counts, or a class for expanded clones, and some rows have none.

J gene: TRBJ2-1; V gene: TRBV21-1; clone size: once; D gene: -; CDR3 protein: CASTIQPSSGAYNEQFF; CDR3 DNA: TGTGCCAGCACCATTCAACCCTCTAGCGGAGCCTACAATGAGCAGTTCTTC
J gene: TRBJ1-5; V gene: TRBV24-1; clone size: once; D gene: -; CDR3 protein: CATSDFGNQPQHF; CDR3 DNA: TGTGCCACCAGTGATTTTGGAAATCAGCCCCAGCATTTT
J gene: TRBJ1-5; V gene: TRBV4-2; clone size: -; D gene: -; CDR3 protein: CASSRDSSSSNQPQHF; CDR3 DNA: TGTGCCAGCAGTCGAGACAGCTCGTCTAGCAATCAGCCCCAGCATTTT
J gene: TRBJ1-1; V gene: TRBV5-4; clone size: -; D gene: -; CDR3 protein: CASSLGGRQNTEAFF; CDR3 DNA: TGTGCCAGCAGCTTGGGCGGCCGACAGAACACTGAAGCTTTCTTT
J gene: TRBJ1-4; V gene: TRBV5-1; clone size: -; D gene: TRBD1; CDR3 protein: CASSVGTVATNEKLFF; CDR3 DNA: TGCGCCAGCAGCGTCGGGACAGTCGCAACTAATGAAAAACTGTTTTTT
J gene: TRBJ1-5; V gene: TRBV19; clone size: -; D gene: -; CDR3 protein: CASSSRNQPQHF; CDR3 DNA: TGTGCCAGTAGTAGTCGGAATCAGCCCCAGCATTTT
J gene: TRBJ2-1; V gene: TRBV30; clone size: -; D gene: TRBD2; CDR3 protein: CAWSPLPSGYNEQFF; CDR3 DNA: TGTGCCTGGAGTCCCCTCCCTAGCGGATACAATGAGCAGTTCTTC
J gene: TRBJ1-3; V gene: TRBV7-9; clone size: -; D gene: -; CDR3 protein: CASTDFTSGNTIYF; CDR3 DNA: TGTGCCAGCACCGATTTCACCTCTGGAAACACCATATATTTT
J gene: TRBJ1-3; V gene: TRBV19; clone size: -; D gene: TRBD1; CDR3 protein: CASSMDRDIGNTIYF; CDR3 DNA: TGTGCCAGTAGTATGGACAGGGACATCGGAAACACCATATATTTT
J gene: TRBJ1-5; V gene: TRBV6-2/TRBV6-3; clone size: -; D gene: -; CDR3 protein: CASSYAGYSNQPQHF; CDR3 DNA: TGTGCCAGCAGTTACGCAGGGTATAGCAATCAGCCCCAGCATTTT
J gene: TRBJ1-2; V gene: TRBV29-1; clone size: once; D gene: TRBD1; CDR3 protein: CSVEDQETGADYGYTF; CDR3 DNA: TGCAGCGTTGAAGATCAAGAAACAGGGGCAGACTATGGCTACACCTTC
J gene: TRBJ2-1; V gene: TRBV5-8; clone size: -; D gene: TRBD2; CDR3 protein: CASSPTGTRFGEQFF; CDR3 DNA: TGTGCCAGCAGCCCCACCGGGACTAGATTCGGTGAGCAGTTCTTC
J gene: TRBJ1-2; V gene: TRBV15; clone size: -; D gene: -; CDR3 protein: CATSRDLSSWGYTF; CDR3 DNA: TGTGCCACCAGCAGAGACCTCAGCTCGTGGGGCTACACCTTC
J gene: TRBJ2-5; V gene: TRBV6-2/TRBV6-3; clone size: -; D gene: -; CDR3 protein: CASSQGATQYF; CDR3 DNA: TGTGCCAGCAGTCAGGGAGCGACCCAGTACTTC
J gene: TRBJ1-1; V gene: TRBV5-4; clone size: -; D gene: TRBD1; CDR3 protein: CASSPQRTGRTEAFF; CDR3 DNA: TGTGCCAGCAGCCCCCAACGGACAGGGCGGACTGAAGCTTTCTTT
J gene: TRBJ2-1; V gene: TRBV7-9; clone size: -; D gene: -; CDR3 protein: CASSPLRGGGNEQFF; CDR3 DNA: TGTGCCAGCAGCCCGCTGAGGGGAGGTGGCAATGAGCAGTTCTTC
J gene: TRBJ2-7; V gene: TRBV7-6; clone size: -; D gene: TRBD1; CDR3 protein: CASSSPGQRYEQYF; CDR3 DNA: TGTGCCAGCAGCTCGCCGGGACAGCGATACGAGCAGTACTTC
J gene: TRBJ2-1; V gene: TRBV7-5; clone size: -; D gene: -; CDR3 protein: CARSLLNEQFF; CDR3 DNA: TGTGCCAGAAGCTTATTGAATGAGCAGTTCTTC
J gene: TRBJ2-1; V gene: TRBV12-3/TRBV12-4; clone size: -; D gene: -; CDR3 protein: CASSLGDVQFF; CDR3 DNA: TGTGCCAGCAGTTTAGGGGACGTACAGTTCTTC
J gene: TRBJ1-4; V gene: TRBV4-2; clone size: once; D gene: -; CDR3 protein: CASSPGGVNEKLFF; CDR3 DNA: TGTGCCAGCAGCCCCGGGGGGGTTAATGAAAAACTGTTTTTT
J gene: TRBJ2-7; V gene: TRBV7-9; clone size: -; D gene: -; CDR3 protein: CASSLASSAGEQYF; CDR3 DNA: TGTGCCAGCAGCTTAGCCTCGTCAGCGGGCGAGCAGTACTTC
J gene: TRBJ2-7; V gene: TRBV5-6; clone size: -; D gene: -; CDR3 protein: CASSLARSGVGYEQYF; CDR3 DNA: TGTGCCAGCAGCTTGGCCAGGTCGGGAGTAGGGTACGAGCAGTACTTC
J gene: TRBJ2-1; V gene: TRBV6-5; clone size: -; D gene: TRBD2; CDR3 protein: CASRLTSGPDNEQFF; CDR3 DNA: TGTGCCAGCAGACTTACTAGCGGGCCTGACAATGAGCAGTTCTTC
J gene: TRBJ2-1; V gene: TRBV11-2; clone size: -; D gene: -; CDR3 protein: CASSSRVSPYNEQFF; CDR3 DNA: TGTGCCAGCAGCTCCCGGGTTAGCCCCTACAATGAGCAGTTCTTC
J gene: TRBJ2-5; V gene: TRBV11-3; clone size: -; D gene: -; CDR3 protein: CASSRGRQYQETQYF; CDR3 DNA: TGTGCCAGCAGCCGAGGGAGACAGTACCAAGAGACCCAGTACTTC
J gene: TRBJ2-7; V gene: TRBV5-4; clone size: -; D gene: -; CDR3 protein: CASSLLGRADSYEQYF; CDR3 DNA: TGTGCCAGCAGCTTGTTAGGTAGGGCCGACTCCTACGAGCAGTACTTC
J gene: TRBJ2-7; V gene: TRBV5-1; clone size: -; D gene: -; CDR3 protein: CASSRDGAYEQYF; CDR3 DNA: TGCGCCAGCAGCCGGGACGGCGCCTACGAGCAGTACTTC
J gene: TRBJ1-6; V gene: TRBV11-2; clone size: -; D gene: -; CDR3 protein: CASSFNRALNSPLHF; CDR3 DNA: TGTGCCAGCAGCTTTAATAGGGCGCTTAATTCACCCCTCCACTTT